Listed below are T cell receptor beta chains from one sample, sequenced in a study of identical twins. MiXCR, run by TCRdb on the 5' RACE reads, gives a single entry per CDR3 protein. The sample contains fewer than 250,000 distinct CDR3 sequences, about 7.5% of which appear only once. This same sample was also taken into another study, of yellow fever vaccine responses in identical twins.

Sequencing input: memory (CD45RO+) T cells sorted from blood. The receptors come from a woman under 30 in good health. The CDR3 runs from the conserved cysteine through the conserved F or W. A D gene is named only where the DNA matches it firmly. Expanded clones get a size class; other rows say once, few or many, or leave the size out.

.	12	.	TRBV29-1	TRBJ2-1	CSVGDGYIEQFF	TGCAGCGTTGGGGACGGTTACATTGAGCAGTTCTTC
TRBD1	14	many	TRBV20-1	TRBJ1-6	CSANGQGYNSPLHF	TGCAGTGCTAACGGACAGGGGTATAATTCACCCCTCCACTTT
TRBD2	15	many	TRBV20-1	TRBJ2-1	CSAPPGTSEINEQFF	TGCAGTGCTCCCCCCGGGACTAGCGAGATCAATGAGCAGTTCTTC
TRBD2	15	.	TRBV18	TRBJ2-1	CASSRPTGLNNEQFF	TGTGCCAGCTCACGGCCAACGGGACTAAACAATGAGCAGTTCTTC
.	17	.	TRBV21-1	TRBJ1-1	CASSKEFVGQLNTEAFF	TGTGCCAGCAGCAAAGAATTTGTGGGACAGTTGAACACTGAAGCTTTCTTT
.	16	many	TRBV11-2	TRBJ1-1	CASSLGRGAQSTEAFF	TGTGCCAGCAGCTTAGGCCGAGGGGCTCAAAGCACTGAAGCTTTCTTT
TRBD1	16	.	TRBV7-9	TRBJ1-4	CASSALVPGGNEKLFF	TGTGCCAGCAGCGCACTCGTCCCAGGGGGTAATGAAAAACTGTTTTTT
TRBD1	15	many	TRBV20-1	TRBJ1-5	CSAHDSRDRNQPQHF	TGCAGTGCTCACGATTCACGGGACAGGAATCAGCCCCAGCATTTT
TRBD2	17	.	TRBV20-1	TRBJ2-1	CSARDPLVGTSGNEQFF	TGCAGTGCTAGAGATCCTCTGGTGGGGACTAGCGGGAATGAGCAGTTCTTC
TRBD2	13	many	TRBV20-1	TRBJ2-3	CSAASGAVDTQYF	TGCAGTGCCGCTAGCGGGGCCGTGGATACGCAGTATTTT
TRBD1	16	.	TRBV19	TRBJ2-6	CASMGQPRSGANVLTF	TGTGCCAGTATGGGACAGCCAAGGTCTGGGGCCAACGTCCTGACTTTC
.	13	many	TRBV10-3	TRBJ2-2	CAISERDTGELFF	TGTGCCATCAGTGAGAGGGACACCGGGGAGCTGTTTTTT